The 13 T cell receptor beta chains reported below all come from one sample, sequenced in a study of T-cell reconstitution after alpha-beta-depleted transplantation in children. The authors prepared the TCRbeta library with unique molecular identifiers. One entry per CDR3 protein results from TCRdb running MiXCR on the PCR reads. The sample yields 540,000 or so distinct CDR3 sequences, roughly 23% seen once. The input for sequencing was PBMCs, mostly from graft donor cells, taken 360 days after TCRalphabeta/CD19-depleted stem cell transplant. The receptors were gathered from a boy younger than two who had a stem cell transplant for acute myeloid leukemia, so the T cells may come from the graft donor.

This clonotype came up a few times. This chain connects TRBV20-1 to TRBJ2-5; D is tentatively TRBD1 or TRBD2 (5 bases each). The CDR3 has 14 residues. Germline values: CDR1 DFQATT, CDR2 SNEGSKA (reference sequence). V lost 6 bases, J lost 1 base, and 15 bases lay in between. Written as DNA, the CDR3 is TGCAGTGCCGACAACCGAGGGGTCCAAGAGACCCAGTACTTC. Translated: CSADNRGVQETQYF.

This rearrangement joins TRBV12-3 or TRBV12-4 to TRBJ2-5; the D is unclear. Trimming cost V 3 bases and J 1 base, with 12 bases left between them. The CDR3 is 15 residues long. CDR3 protein: CASSFFLGSQETQYF. The CDR3 DNA reads as TGTGCCAGCAGTTTTTTTCTGGGATCCCAAGAGACCCAGTACTTC.

The table lists this clonotype with many counts. The V gene is TRBV7-8, the J gene TRBJ2-1; a possible D gene is TRBD1 (5 bases). Germline CDR1 and CDR2: SGHVS and FQNEAQ. Trimming left V 2 bases short and J 8 bases short, with 7 bases between. The CDR3 is 12 residues long. The CDR3, as DNA: TGTGCCAGCAGCTTAAAGGGGTATGAGCAGTTCTTC. Protein: CASSLKGYEQFF.

The sample holds many counts of this clonotype. The J gene is TRBJ2-5, the V gene TRBV18; 8 nucleotides match TRBD2. CDR3 size: 15 residues. Germline CDR1 is KGHSH and CDR2 is LQKENI. Losses at the gene ends were 2 bases for V and 1 base for J; bases not matched to a gene: 3. The CDR3 loop is CASSPLAGTQETQYF. The CDR3 nucleotides are TGTGCCAGCTCACCATTAGCGGGAACCCAAGAGACCCAGTACTTC.

The CDR3 DNA reads as TGCAGTGCTAGAGATAGCGGGGGCCCTACCGGGGAGCTGTTTTTT. It codes for CSARDSGGPTGELFF. V and J are TRBV20-1 and TRBJ2-2, with 9 bases aligning to TRBD2. Trimming at V came to 0 bases and at J to 5 bases, leaving 4 bases not matched to a gene. Germline assignment: CDR1 DFQATT and CDR2 SNEGSKA (reference sequence). The CDR3 is 15 amino acids.

This clonotype occurred a few times. This chain uses TRBV20-1 with TRBJ2-3, with 7 bases matching TRBD1. The CDR3 covers 12 residues. Germline CDR1 DFQATT, CDR2 SNEGSKA (reference sequence). Trimming removed 4 bases from V and 6 bases from J; junction bases left unmatched: 4. This CDR3 is CSATRGQDTQYF. Written as DNA, the CDR3 is TGCAGTGCTACAAGGGGGCAGGATACGCAGTATTTT.

In this sample, this clonotype turned up a few times. This chain connects TRBV7-2 to TRBJ2-2, with a tentative D call TRBD1 (5 bases). V dropped 6 bases and J dropped 6 bases, with 17 bases sitting between them. Germline-derived CDR1 and CDR2 are SGHTA and FQGNSA. This CDR3 has 15 residues. The CDR3 DNA follows: TGTGCCAGCAGGACAACAGGTGCCAGGGCCGGGGAGCTGTTTTTT. Residues: CASRTTGARAGELFF.

At least ten counts were recorded for this clonotype. The chain is built from TRBV6-5 and TRBJ2-3, with TRBD2 identical over 9 bases. J gave up 0 bases and V 4 bases, and 5 bases lay outside the gene matches. Germline CDR1 MNHEY, CDR2 SVGAGI. CDR3 length equals 16 residues. CDR3 amino acids: CASSSTSGTSTDTQYF. The DNA of the CDR3 is TGTGCCAGCAGTTCGACTAGCGGAACTAGCACAGATACGCAGTATTTT.

This clonotype came up many times. The V and J genes are TRBV7-2 and TRBJ2-3; 7 nucleotides line up with TRBD2. The CDR3 contains 17 residues. After removal of 5 bases from V and 2 bases from J, the junction contained 13 bases not matched to a gene. The germline CDR1 and CDR2 sequences are SGHTA and FQGNSA. The CDR3, as DNA: TGTGCCAGCAGCCTTATGGGCGGCGGGGGATTCACAGATACGCAGTATTTT. This translates into CASSLMGGGGFTDTQYF.

This clonotype was recorded only once. This chain's CDR3 is CATSDSQGRASTDTQYF. The CDR3, as DNA: TGTGCCACCAGTGATTCCCAGGGCCGAGCTAGCACAGATACGCAGTATTTT. The J gene is TRBJ2-3, the V gene TRBV24-1; TRBD1 is a possible D gene (5 bases). The V end was cut by 2 bases, the J end by 0 bases, with 14 bases between. Germline V CDR1 and CDR2: KGHDR, SFDVKD. The CDR3 extends over 17 amino acids.

The sample holds a few counts of this clonotype. The chain is built from TRBV6-1 and TRBJ2-5; the match to TRBD1 covers 11 bases. The junction had 10 bases not matched to a gene; V was cut back by 6 bases and J by 7 bases. The CDR3 extends over 15 amino acids. Germline V gene lookup returns CDR1 MNHNS and CDR2 SASEGT. The CDR3 spells CASRWTGGPQGTQYF. In DNA, the CDR3 is TGTGCCAGCAGGTGGACAGGGGGCCCCCAGGGGACCCAGTACTTC.

This chain joins TRBV5-5 and TRBJ1-2; 8 bases match TRBD1. This CDR3 contains 14 residues. Trimming at V came to 4 bases and at J to 2 bases, leaving 4 bases not matched to a gene. Germline CDR1 and CDR2: SGHKS and YYEKEE (reference sequence). This CDR3 is CASSAGQGNYGYTF. CDR3 nucleotide sequence: TGTGCCAGCAGCGCAGGACAGGGAAACTATGGCTACACCTTC.

This clonotype was counted between two and nine times. This sequence joins TRBV29-1 and TRBJ1-4; D unresolved. With 5 bases removed from V and 0 bases from J, the gap between germline ends came to 10 bases. CDR1 is SQVTM, CDR2 ANQGSEA, per germline. CDR3 length equals 14 residues. CDR3 DNA sequence: TGCAGCGTTACAGCTACTGCAACTAATGAAAAACTGTTTTTT. Amino acid sequence: CSVTATATNEKLFF.